Shown below are 20 T cell receptor beta chains from a single sample sequenced in a study of cytomegalovirus exposure and HLA in healthy donors. The primer mix had 60 Vbeta and 13 Jbeta primers. The protocol was immunoSEQ multiplex PCR, while the TCRdb copy is restricted to in-frame clones and leaves out a portion. The sample lists under 120,000 clones, 74% occurring once. The specimen sequenced was PBMCs. These receptors were obtained from a man between 45 and 60 years old in good health and CMV-seropositive.

The chain couples TRBV7-8 to TRBJ2-7, with 14 positions matching TRBD2. The CDR3 has 16 residues. V gave up 5 bases and J gave up 3 bases; unmatched junction bases: 6. Germline-derived CDR1 and CDR2 are SGHVS and FQNEAQ. The CDR3 region is CASSPTSGRAFYEQYF. CDR3 DNA: TGTGCCAGCAGCCCGACTAGCGGGAGGGCTTTCTACGAGCAGTACTTC. Looking up the rest from reference TRBV7-8 and TRBJ2-7 gives the full variable domain: GAGVSQSPRYKVAKRGQDVALRCDPISGHVSLFWYQQALGQGPEFLTYFQNEAQLDKSGLPSDRFFAERPEGSVSTLKIQRTQQEDSAVYLCASSPTSGRAFYEQYFGPGTRLTVT.

The rearrangement uses TRBV27 and TRBJ2-7; 7 positions agree with TRBD2. Germline V gives CDR1 MNHEY, CDR2 SMNVEV (reference sequence). Germline trimming cut 1 base from V and 2 bases from J; bases unmatched to any gene: 2. The CDR3 sequence is 14 residues long. The CDR3 region is CASSLWEGAYEQYF. CDR3 sequence (DNA): TGTGCCAGCAGTTTATGGGAGGGAGCCTACGAGCAGTACTTC.

The chain employs TRBV5-1 and TRBJ1-1; D is possibly TRBD1 (5 bases). Germline V gene sequence: CDR1 SGHRS, CDR2 YFSETQ. The CDR3 spans 15 residues. Trimming pared 0 bases from V and 5 bases from J, leaving 14 bases between. CDR3 nucleotides: TGCGCCAGCAGCTTGGTGGGGGGAGGGGATACTGAAGCTTTCTTT. This translates into CASSLVGGGDTEAFF.

The V and J genes are TRBV29-1 and TRBJ2-5; D gene uncertain. V dropped 4 bases and J dropped 1 base, with 4 bases sitting between them. Germline CDR1 and CDR2: SQVTM and ANQGSEA. CDR3 length: 11 amino acids. The CDR3 DNA reads TGCAGCGTTGGGCTCCAAGAGACCCAGTACTTC. This codes for CSVGLQETQYF.

The chain joins TRBV11-2 to TRBJ2-4; the D is unclear. V gave up 0 bases and J gave up 0 bases, with 3 bases separating them. The V gene's germline CDR1 is SGHAT and CDR2 FQNNGV. This CDR3 contains 14 residues. CDR3: CASSLDIAKNIQYF. CDR3 nucleotides: TGTGCCAGCAGCTTAGACATAGCCAAAAACATTCAGTACTTC.

The rearrangement links TRBV6-1 to TRBJ1-4; D gene uncertain. Germline CDR1 MNHNS, CDR2 SASEGT. The CDR3 is 13 residues long. The V and J ends lost 3 bases and 4 bases respectively, with 6 bases between them. CDR3 coding DNA: TGTGCCAGCAGTGACAGATTTAATGAAAAACTGTTTTTT. Translated, it gives CASSDRFNEKLFF.

This sequence joins TRBV27 and TRBJ2-7; 9 bases are shared with TRBD1. The J segment lost 5 bases and the V segment lost 7 bases, leaving 15 bases of the junction unmatched. Germline V CDR1 and CDR2: MNHEY, SMNVEV (reference sequence). The CDR3 loop spans 16 amino acids. The chain's CDR3 is CASTHLPDRGTHEQYF. The DNA of the CDR3 is TGTGCCAGCACTCACCTGCCCGACAGGGGGACCCACGAGCAGTACTTC.

Note on this clone: The sample holds other DNA sequences that translate to the same CDR3. This chain connects TRBV2 to TRBJ1-5, with TRBD1 as a possible D gene (6 bases). From germline, CDR1 is SNHLY and CDR2 FYNNEI. The CDR3 covers 14 residues. Trimming took off 1 base at V and 7 bases at J, with 11 bases between the two ends. The CDR3 protein is CASSEEGGGQPQHF. The CDR3 DNA is TGTGCCAGCAGTGAAGAAGGGGGGGGCCAGCCCCAGCATTTT.

The chain links TRBV11-3 to TRBJ2-1; D is perhaps TRBD2 (6 bases). V was trimmed by 5 bases and J by 5 bases, leaving 19 bases between them. The CDR3 has 16 amino acids. CDR1 SGHNT and CDR2 YENEEA come from the germline V gene. The CDR3 DNA sequence: TGTGCCAGCAGCCCCCGGGGAGGTCCTCGGGACAATGAGCAGTTCTTC. This codes for CASSPRGGPRDNEQFF.

This chain's CDR3 is CASNLAGETGELFF. The CDR3 DNA sequence: TGTGCCAGCAACCTAGCGGGAGAGACCGGGGAGCTGTTTTTT. The V gene is TRBV9, the J gene TRBJ2-2, with TRBD2 identical over 10 bases. CDR1 is SGDLS and CDR2 is YYNGEE in the germline V gene. This CDR3 is 14 amino acids long. V lost 6 bases and J lost 5; bases outside the gene matches: 4.

The rearrangement joins TRBV19 to TRBJ2-7; tentatively, D is TRBD1 (5 bases). This CDR3 has 13 amino acids. CDR1 and CDR2 (germline): LNHDA, SQIVND (reference sequence). Trimming pared 4 bases from V and 2 bases from J, leaving 9 bases between. CDR3 region: CASSTTGPYEQYF. The CDR3 DNA sequence: TGTGCCAGTAGTACCACAGGACCCTACGAGCAGTACTTC. The full variable domain, completed using reference TRBV19 and TRBJ2-7, is DGGITQSPKYLFRKEGQNVTLSCEQNLNHDAMYWYRQDPGQGLRLIYYSQIVNDFQKGDIAEGYSVSREKKESFPLTVTSAQKNPTAFYLCASSTTGPYEQYFGPGTRLTVT.

This clone has a handful of counts. The rearrangement links TRBV10-3 to TRBJ2-5; 8 nucleotides match TRBD2. The CDR3 is 18 amino acids. Per germline, CDR1 ENHRY and CDR2 SYGVKD. With 10 bases clipped from V and 5 bases from J, the junction kept 24 bases outside the gene matches. The CDR3 spells CATRGSSGKGVDVETQYF. Here the CDR3 DNA reads TGTGCCACCAGGGGCAGTAGCGGGAAAGGAGTAGATGTCGAGACCCAGTACTTC.

This clone has just a few counts. The CDR3 protein is CASSQGTNYGYTF. DNA of the CDR3: TGTGCCAGCAGTCAGGGCACCAACTATGGCTACACCTTC. The chain couples TRBV5-5 to TRBJ1-2; a weak D match, TRBD1 (5 bases). CDR3 length: 13 amino acids. The V gene's germline CDR1 is SGHKS and CDR2 YYEKEE (reference sequence). V lost 5 bases and J 2 bases, leaving 10 bases between the germline ends.

The chain is built from TRBV19 and TRBJ2-2, with TRBD2 matching over 16 bases. CDR1 is LNHDA, CDR2 SQIVND, per germline (reference sequence). V lost 7 bases to trimming and J lost 3 bases; unmatched junction nucleotides: 8. This CDR3 comprises 18 residues. The CDR3 nucleotides are TGTGCCAGTACCCAGGGACTAGCGGGGGGGTTCGACACCGGGGAGCTGTTTTTT. Amino acids: CASTQGLAGGFDTGELFF.

CDR3 sequence: CASSFTVSYEQYF. The CDR3 DNA sequence: TGTGCCAGCAGTTTTACGGTCTCCTACGAGCAGTACTTC. The chain couples TRBV27 to TRBJ2-7; D unresolved. Germline V gene data show CDR1 as MNHEY and CDR2 as SMNVEV (reference sequence). The V end was cut by 3 bases, the J end by 0 bases, with 6 bases between. This CDR3 is built from 13 residues.

This chain joins TRBV15 and TRBJ1-2; 7 bases are a match to TRBD1. Germline V gene sequence: CDR1 LNHNV, CDR2 YYDKDF (reference sequence). The V segment lost 5 bases and the J segment 4 bases; nucleotides outside the gene matches: 4. CDR3 size: 13 residues. CDR3 sequence: CATSPGQFYGYTF. The CDR3 bases are TGTGCCACCAGCCCGGGACAGTTCTATGGCTACACCTTC. Variable domain in full (rest from reference TRBV15 and TRBJ1-2): DAMVIQNPRYQVTQFGKPVTLSCSQTLNHNVMYWYQQKSSQAPKLLFHYYDKDFNNEADTPDNFQSRRPNTSFCFLDIRSPGLGDTAMYLCATSPGQFYGYTFGSGTRLTVV.

V usage is TRBV19 and J usage is TRBJ2-7; a weak D match, TRBD2 (6 bases). V lost 1 base, J lost 7 bases, and 17 bases lay in between. The germline CDR1 and CDR2 sequences are LNHDA and SQIVND (reference sequence). The CDR3 runs 15 residues. The CDR3 DNA reads TGTGCCAGTAGTATAGTTTGGGCCGGGAGATGGGAGCAGTACTTC. It encodes CASSIVWAGRWEQYF.

The chain uses TRBV2 and TRBJ2-3; perhaps TRBD1 as D (5 bases). The CDR3 runs 14 residues. V shed 5 bases and J shed 2 bases, with 11 bases lying between them. Germline CDR1 reads SNHLY; CDR2 reads FYNNEI. The DNA of the CDR3 is TGTGCCAGCAGTCCCACAGGTCCCACAGATACGCAGTATTTT. It is translated as CASSPTGPTDTQYF.

CDR3 in DNA: TGTGCCAGCAGCTCCGATCCAGGGAATATTTTCTCTGGGGCCAACGTCCTGACTTTC. Translating it yields CASSSDPGNIFSGANVLTF. The chain has TRBV21-1 and TRBJ2-6; the D call TRBD1 from the table was never checked on the DNA. TRBV21-1 constitutes a pseudogene. This CDR3 is 19 amino acids long.

The CDR3, as DNA: TGTGCCAGCAGTACGGGGGGCTTGAACACTGAAGCTTTCTTT. Amino acids: CASSTGGLNTEAFF. V usage is TRBV2 and J usage is TRBJ1-1; possibly TRBD1 for D (6 bases). Germline CDR1 reads SNHLY; CDR2 reads FYNNEI. The CDR3 is made up of 14 amino acids. V dropped 5 bases and J dropped 0 bases, with 10 bases sitting between them.